One and the same sample provided the 27 T cell receptor beta chains below, sequenced in a study of graft-versus-host responses after intestinal transplantation (dated by TCRdb to about 2021). Library construction relied on the immunoSEQ multiplex PCR assay. This is the immuneACCESS table as TCRdb keeps it, with only in-frame sequences that have V and J called. A part of the clones is gone; compared with another copy, unresolved V genes explain less than half, and the rest is unexplained. Here the sample has 90,000 to 150,000 clones; 85% to 95% occur a single time. Roughly 0.11% of the sample belongs to the ten largest clones. These receptors lack a known antigen. In the paper's terms, the time point label means: cells obtained before transplantation from donor or recipient. Sample: unstimulated CD4+ T cells sorted from spleen or lymph node cells, taken before intestinal transplant. Receptors were obtained from a human donor who received an intestinal transplant.

This clone was seen more than once but under ten times. The chain links TRBV6-6 to TRBJ2-7; D is possibly TRBD2 (5 bases). The CDR3 consists of 13 residues. CDR1 MNHNY and CDR2 SVGAGI come from the germline V gene (reference sequence). V lost 2 bases, J lost 2 bases, and 7 bases lay in between. The CDR3 DNA sequence: TGTGCCAGCAGTTACGAGGGAACCTACGAGCAGTACTTC. This codes for CASSYEGTYEQYF.

This clone was picked up one time. The V and J genes are TRBV5-1 and TRBJ1-4; 9 bases align to TRBD1. The CDR3 runs to 14 residues. Germline values: CDR1 SGHRS, CDR2 YFSETQ. V gave up 3 bases and J gave up 6 bases; unmatched junction bases: 3. Written as DNA, the CDR3 is TGCGCCAGCAGCTCGACAGGGGGTGATGAAAAACTGTTTTTT. This sequence encodes CASSSTGGDEKLFF. Combining the CDR3 with reference TRBV5-1 and TRBJ1-4 gives the whole variable domain KAGVTQTPRYLIKTRGQQVTLSCSPISGHRSVSWYQQTPGQGLQFLFEYFSETQRNKGNFPGRFSGRQFSNSRSEMNVSTLELGDSALYLCASSSTGGDEKLFFGSGTQLSVL.

The genes are TRBV28 and TRBJ1-2, with D unclear. Germline CDR1 reads MDHEN; CDR2 reads SYDVKM. The CDR3 consists of 13 residues. Trimming stripped 4 bases from V and 6 bases from J, with 12 bases between. For the CDR3, the DNA is TGTGCCAGCAGTTCACGGCGGAGGAATGGCTACACCTTC. Translated: CASSSRRRNGYTF.

A single count supports this clone. J is TRBJ2-7 and V is TRBV2, with D perhaps matching TRBD1 or TRBD2 (7 bases each). This CDR3 is built from 14 residues. The germline gives CDR1 SNHLY, CDR2 FYNNEI. Trimming pared 8 bases from V and 0 bases from J, leaving 14 bases between. CDR3 sequence (DNA): TGTGCCAGCGGGGGGGACAGACGCTCCTACGAGCAGTACTTC. Protein product: CASGGDRRSYEQYF.

This chain joins TRBV5-1 and TRBJ2-3, with D uncertain. Germline V gives CDR1 SGHRS, CDR2 YFSETQ. CDR3 length: 15 amino acids. Trimming left V 0 bases short and J 3 bases short, with 11 bases between. CDR3 amino acids: CASSLDGAWTDTQYF. For the CDR3, the DNA is TGCGCCAGCAGCTTGGATGGAGCTTGGACAGATACGCAGTATTTT.

This chain connects TRBV5-1 to TRBJ2-2; no definite D call. This CDR3 has 15 amino acids. V shed 0 bases and J shed 0 bases, with 6 bases lying between them. CDR1 is SGHRS, CDR2 YFSETQ, per germline. CDR3 in DNA: TGCGCCAGCAGCTTGGCCGAGCCGAACACCGGGGAGCTGTTTTTT. This gives the protein CASSLAEPNTGELFF.

CDR3: CASSLIPSGAKNIQYF. CDR3 bases: TGTGCCAGCAGCTTAATCCCTAGCGGGGCCAAAAACATTCAGTACTTC. This rearrangement joins TRBV11-2 to TRBJ2-4; TRBD2 matches at 8 bases. The CDR3 sequence is 16 residues long. The junction had 4 bases not matched to a gene; V was cut back by 2 bases and J by 1 base. The germline V gene has CDR1 SGHAT and CDR2 FQNNGV.

This clone appeared once. The rearrangement joins TRBV7-2 to TRBJ2-7; the match to TRBD2 covers 16 bases. In germline, CDR1 is SGHTA, CDR2 FQGNSA. J lost 6 bases, V lost 5 bases, and 4 bases had no gene match. This CDR3 region has 15 residues. CDR3 loop: CASSPGTSGRGEQYF. Here the CDR3 DNA reads TGTGCCAGCAGCCCCGGGACTAGCGGGAGGGGCGAGCAGTACTTC.

The chain has TRBV6-5 and TRBJ2-3; 8 bases fit TRBD1. This CDR3 region has 15 residues. Germline trimming cut 6 bases from V and 1 base from J; bases unmatched to any gene: 6. Germline V gene data show CDR1 as MNHEY and CDR2 as SVGAGI. As DNA, the CDR3 is TGTGCCAGCAGCCGGACAGGGCGGGGCACAGATACGCAGTATTTT. Amino acid sequence: CASSRTGRGTDTQYF.

The chain joins TRBV19 to TRBJ1-5; D is unresolved. V lost 7 bases, J lost 0 bases, and 13 bases lay in between. This CDR3 is built from 15 residues. Germline assignment: CDR1 LNHDA and CDR2 SQIVND (reference sequence). CDR3 bases: TGTGCCAGTACCGACCTATTGTATAGCAATCAGCCCCAGCATTTT. Translation gives CASTDLLYSNQPQHF.

This rearrangement joins TRBV7-2 to TRBJ2-6; D possibly corresponds to TRBD2 (7 bases). The CDR3 contains 17 residues. Germline V gene lookup returns CDR1 SGHTA and CDR2 FQGNSA. The ends were cut back, 4 bases at V and 4 bases at J, with 17 bases in the middle. CDR3 loop: CASSSPPGGLGANVLTF. The CDR3, as DNA: TGTGCCAGCAGCTCCCCCCCCGGGGGGCTGGGGGCCAACGTCCTGACTTTC.

This clone was counted a single time. The CDR3 loop reads CASSFNRGTQETQYF. CDR3 coding DNA: TGTGCCAGCAGCTTCAACAGGGGAACCCAAGAGACCCAGTACTTC. The J gene is TRBJ2-5, the V gene TRBV5-6; TRBD1 matches 7 bases. V lost 2 bases to trimming and J lost 1 base; unmatched junction nucleotides: 5. Looked up from germline, CDR1 is SGHDT and CDR2 is YYEEEE. The CDR3 is made up of 15 amino acids.

This chain links TRBV7-2 with TRBJ2-7; either TRBD1 or TRBD2 may fit D (5 bases each). Germline V gives CDR1 SGHTA, CDR2 FQGNSA. Deletions cut 2 bases from V and 0 bases from J, with 8 bases between. This CDR3 spans 14 amino acids. This CDR3 reads CASSLKGTSYEQYF. The CDR3 region has the DNA TGTGCCAGCAGCTTAAAAGGGACCTCCTACGAGCAGTACTTC.

CDR3 residues: CASSYGRSNTGELFF. The CDR3 DNA sequence: TGTGCCAGCAGTTATGGACGCTCGAACACCGGGGAGCTGTTTTTT. The gene calls are TRBV27 and TRBJ2-2, with no clear D. Germline CDR1 MNHEY, CDR2 SMNVEV (reference sequence). The CDR3 loop spans 15 amino acids. V lost 4 bases, J lost 0 bases, and 9 bases lay in between.

This clone was observed a single time. This chain connects TRBV25-1 to TRBJ1-2; 7 bases fit TRBD1. The V gene end was trimmed by 2 bases and the J gene end by 7 bases; junction bases not matched to a gene: 7. Germline loops: CDR1 MGHDK, CDR2 SYGVNS. The CDR3 has 14 residues. CDR3 DNA: TGTGCCAGCAGTGAACTCGACAGGGCTGCTGGCTACACCTTC. Its translation: CASSELDRAAGYTF.

This clone appeared once. The chain has TRBV6-5 and TRBJ1-2; possibly TRBD1 for D (6 bases). Trimming took 6 bases from V and 8 from J, leaving 13 bases between them. This CDR3 region has 12 residues. CDR1 and CDR2 from the germline V gene are MNHEY and SVGAGI. This chain's CDR3 is CASSTDRRGYTF. DNA of the CDR3: TGTGCCAGCAGCACCGACAGGCGCGGCTACACCTTC.

This clone was picked up a small number of times. The J gene is TRBJ2-7, the V gene TRBV5-8, with 8 nucleotides matching TRBD1. Trimming cost V 7 bases and J 4 bases; bases outside gene matches: 10. This CDR3 has 14 amino acids. Per germline, CDR1 SGHTS and CDR2 YDEGEE. The CDR3 region is CASESGQGRYEQYF. CDR3 DNA sequence: TGTGCCAGCGAGTCTGGACAGGGAAGGTACGAGCAGTACTTC.

This chain joins TRBV6-4 and TRBJ2-7; 7 bases line up with TRBD2. V shed 11 bases and J 1 base; nucleotides not matched to a gene: 20. This CDR3 has 17 residues. Germline CDR1 and CDR2: MRHNA and SNTAGT. The chain's CDR3 is CAGERWWNGRTSYEQYF. The CDR3 coding sequence is TGTGCCGGTGAAAGGTGGTGGAACGGGAGGACTTCCTACGAGCAGTACTTC.

The chain couples TRBV5-5 to TRBJ1-5; TRBD1 matches at 9 bases. The V segment lost 5 bases and the J segment 4 bases; nucleotides outside the gene matches: 4. This CDR3 comprises 14 residues. Germline CDR1 SGHKS, CDR2 YYEKEE (reference sequence). In nucleotides, the CDR3 is TGTGCCAGCAGTTTACAGGGGGCGAATCAGCCCCAGCATTTT. It is translated as CASSLQGANQPQHF.

This rearrangement joins TRBV14 to TRBJ1-1; no clear D gene. Trimming took 1 base from V and 6 from J, leaving 9 bases between them. This CDR3 has 13 residues. Germline CDR1 SGHDN, CDR2 FVKESK. The CDR3 DNA follows: TGTGCCAGCAGCCAAGGTGCAGGCTCTGAAGCTTTCTTT. Residues: CASSQGAGSEAFF.

V is TRBV7-8 and J is TRBJ2-5; D uncertain. The DNA matches TRBJ2-7 better at its end, which makes the J call doubtful. This CDR3 spans 14 amino acids. The germline V gene encodes CDR1 SGHVS and CDR2 FQNEAQ. For the CDR3, the DNA is TGTGCCAGCAGCTTAATGTCAGGAACCTACGAGCAGTACTTC. Translating gives CASSLMSGTYEQYF.

This chain links TRBV11-2 with TRBJ2-7; D gene uncertain. CDR1 SGHAT and CDR2 FQNNGV come from the germline V gene. The CDR3 is made up of 12 amino acids. V dropped 5 bases and J dropped 3 bases, with 8 bases sitting between them. The DNA for the CDR3 is TGTGCCAGCAGCCTTACTATCTACGAGCAGTACTTC. This translates into CASSLTIYEQYF.

This clone was recorded only once. The genes are TRBV13 and TRBJ1-1; D is ambiguous. This CDR3 is 14 amino acids long. From germline, CDR1 is PRHDT and CDR2 FYEKMQ (reference sequence). With 7 bases removed from V and 7 bases from J, the gap between germline ends came to 19 bases. In DNA form, the CDR3 reads TGTGCCAGCACCCAGGTGTACAGCCACTTTGAAGCTTTCTTT. The encoded protein is CASTQVYSHFEAFF.

This chain connects TRBV4-1 to TRBJ2-1; 8 nucleotides align to TRBD2. The germline V gene encodes CDR1 MGHRA and CDR2 YSYEKL. The CDR3 extends over 15 amino acids. With 4 bases clipped from V and 5 bases from J, the junction kept 7 bases outside the gene matches. CDR3 sequence reads: CASSPSGRDHNEQFF. The CDR3 nucleotides are TGCGCCAGCAGCCCCAGCGGGAGAGACCACAATGAGCAGTTCTTC.

This sequence joins TRBV7-3 and TRBJ2-3; 8 positions agree with TRBD2. J was trimmed by 3 bases and V by 8 bases; bases with no gene match: 4. The CDR3 is 13 amino acids. Germline values: CDR1 SGHTA, CDR2 FQGTGA. CDR3 sequence: CASREGVTDTQYF. In nucleotides, the CDR3 is TGTGCCAGCCGGGAGGGAGTGACAGATACGCAGTATTTT.

The rearrangement joins TRBV11-2 to TRBJ2-1, with 10 bases matching TRBD2. Losses at the gene ends were 5 bases for V and 7 bases for J; bases not matched to a gene: 5. From germline, CDR1 is SGHAT and CDR2 FQNNGV. This CDR3 region has 14 residues. As DNA, the CDR3 is TGTGCCAGCAGCCTGGTGGGACTAGCGAATGAGCAGTTCTTC. The encoded protein is CASSLVGLANEQFF.

This CDR3 reads CASSEAIMGSRFDTQYF. As DNA, the CDR3 is TGTGCCAGCAGTGAAGCCATAATGGGGTCGCGGTTCGATACGCAGTATTTT. The gene calls are TRBV6-1 and TRBJ2-3, with unresolved D. The V and J ends lost 0 bases and 6 bases respectively, with 19 bases between them. The CDR3 is 17 amino acids. The germline V gene has CDR1 MNHNS and CDR2 SASEGT.